This TCR beta chain was sequenced during a study of blood T cell repertoires in COVID-19. At the level of the study: Sites in the United States, Italy and Spain provided acute and convalescent COVID-19 samples. PBMCs, B-cell-depleted T cells, or T cells were the source of the cDNA or gDNA that made up the material.

V trimming: 4 bases; J trimming: 5 bases; junction bases outside the gene matches: 1. Germline CDR1 LGHDT, CDR2 YNNKEL (reference sequence). The CDR3 is 12 amino acids. Sequenced by immunoSEQ multiplex PCR; TCRdb stores in-frame clones only, minus some. The sample holds 110,000 or so clones; about 88% are singletons and the top ten take almost 8.5%. The clonotype was recovered from a woman in her sixties or seventies who had recovered from COVID-19. The sequencing input was peripheral blood. The chain couples TRBV3-1 (or the pseudogene TRBV3-2) to TRBJ1-2, with TRBD1 matching 7 bases. The CDR3 here is CASSRQGYGYTF. The CDR3 DNA reads as TGTGCCAGCAGCCGACAGGGTTATGGCTACACCTTC.